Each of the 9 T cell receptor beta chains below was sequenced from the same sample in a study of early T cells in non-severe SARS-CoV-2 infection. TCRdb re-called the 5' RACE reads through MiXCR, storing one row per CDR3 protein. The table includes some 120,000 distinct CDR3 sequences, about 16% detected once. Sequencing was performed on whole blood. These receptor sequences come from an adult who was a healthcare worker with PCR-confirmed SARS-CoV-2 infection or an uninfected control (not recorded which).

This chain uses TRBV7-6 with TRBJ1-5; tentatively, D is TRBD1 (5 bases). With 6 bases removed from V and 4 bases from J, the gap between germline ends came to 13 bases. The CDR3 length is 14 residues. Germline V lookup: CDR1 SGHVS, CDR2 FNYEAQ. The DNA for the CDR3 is TGTGCCAGCAGTCAGTGGGGGGTTAATCAGCCCCAGCATTTT. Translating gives CASSQWGVNQPQHF.

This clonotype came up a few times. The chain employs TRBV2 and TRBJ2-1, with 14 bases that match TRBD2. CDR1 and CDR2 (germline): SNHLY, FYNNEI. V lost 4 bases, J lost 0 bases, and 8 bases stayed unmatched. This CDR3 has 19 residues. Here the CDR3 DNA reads TGTGCCAGCAGTGTCCCGGGACTAGCGGGGGTGAGCTCCTACAATGAGCAGTTCTTC. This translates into CASSVPGLAGVSSYNEQFF. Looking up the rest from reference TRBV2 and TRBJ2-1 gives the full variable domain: EPEVTQTPSHQVTQMGQEVILRCVPISNHLYFYWYRQILGQKVEFLVSFYNNEISEKSEIFDDQFSVERPDGSNFTLKIRSTKLEDSAMYFCASSVPGLAGVSSYNEQFFGPGTRLTVL.

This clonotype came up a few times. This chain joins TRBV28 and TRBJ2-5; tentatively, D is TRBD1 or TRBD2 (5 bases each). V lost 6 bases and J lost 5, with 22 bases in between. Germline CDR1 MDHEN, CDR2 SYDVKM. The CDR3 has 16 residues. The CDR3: CASREGSGLLYETQYF. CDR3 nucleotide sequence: TGTGCCAGCAGAGAGGGGTCCGGGTTACTATATGAGACCCAGTACTTC.

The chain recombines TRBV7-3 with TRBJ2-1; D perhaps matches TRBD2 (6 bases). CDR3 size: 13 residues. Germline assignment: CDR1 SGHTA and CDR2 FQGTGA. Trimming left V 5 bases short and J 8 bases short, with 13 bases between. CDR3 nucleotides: TGTGCCAGCAGCGCGACTAGGTGGGATGAGCAGTTCTTC. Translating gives CASSATRWDEQFF.

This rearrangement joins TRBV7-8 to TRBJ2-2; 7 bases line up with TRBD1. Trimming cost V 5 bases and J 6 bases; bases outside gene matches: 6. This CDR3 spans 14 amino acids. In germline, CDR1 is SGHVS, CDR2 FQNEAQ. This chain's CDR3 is CASSPDRVAGELFF. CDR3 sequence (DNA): TGTGCCAGCAGCCCCGACAGGGTGGCCGGGGAGCTGTTTTTT.

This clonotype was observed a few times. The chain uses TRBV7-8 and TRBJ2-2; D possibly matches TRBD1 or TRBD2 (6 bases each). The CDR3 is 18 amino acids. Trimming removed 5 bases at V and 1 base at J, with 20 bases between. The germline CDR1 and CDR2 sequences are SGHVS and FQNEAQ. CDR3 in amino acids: CASSQIGGSTKNTGELFF. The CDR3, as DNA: TGTGCCAGCAGCCAGATAGGGGGGTCAACCAAGAACACCGGGGAGCTGTTTTTT.

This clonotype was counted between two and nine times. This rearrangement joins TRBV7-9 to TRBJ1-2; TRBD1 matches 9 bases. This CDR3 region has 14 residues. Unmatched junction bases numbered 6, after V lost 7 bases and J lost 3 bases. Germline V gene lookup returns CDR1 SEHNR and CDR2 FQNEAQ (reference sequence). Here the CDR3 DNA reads TGTGCCAGCACCCCTGGACAGGGGTACTATGGCTACACCTTC. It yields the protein CASTPGQGYYGYTF.

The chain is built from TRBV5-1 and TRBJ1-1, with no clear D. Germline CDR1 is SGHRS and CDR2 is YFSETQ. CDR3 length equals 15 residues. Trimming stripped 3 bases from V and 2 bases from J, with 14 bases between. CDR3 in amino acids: CASSWAGGTNTEAFF. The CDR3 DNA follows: TGCGCCAGCAGCTGGGCAGGAGGTACCAACACTGAAGCTTTCTTT.

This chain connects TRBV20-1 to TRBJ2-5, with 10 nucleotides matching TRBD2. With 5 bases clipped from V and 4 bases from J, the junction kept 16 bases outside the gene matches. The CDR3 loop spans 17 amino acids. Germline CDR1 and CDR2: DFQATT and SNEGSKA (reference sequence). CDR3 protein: CSAPVVAGGLISETQYF. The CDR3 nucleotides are TGCAGTGCTCCAGTGGTAGCGGGGGGCCTAATATCAGAGACCCAGTACTTC.